Below, 14 T cell receptor beta chains from the same sample are listed, as sequenced in a study of CD8+ T cells in alopecia areata. Treatment described: oral pan-JAK inhibitor, 5-10 mg twice daily. Extraction and reverse transcription of RNA yielded cDNA as the sequencing template. Sequencing used immunoSEQ multiplex PCR; TCRdb keeps in-frame clones, though not all of them. This sample has fewer than 250,000 clones, with 55% to 70% found just once. Material: CD4+ T cells sorted from blood, obtained at week 4, from a patient treated with tofacitinib. The receptor source for this set is a human donor with alopecia areata.

CDR3: CASSQAFVESGITF. The CDR3 nucleotides are TGTGCCAGCAGCCAGGCTTTTGTTGAGAGCGGCATCACCTTC. The genes are TRBV6-5 and TRBJ1-2; D call uncertain. The CDR3 spans 14 residues. The ends were cut back, 6 bases at V and 13 bases at J, with 24 bases in the middle. CDR1 is MNHEY and CDR2 is SVGAGI in the germline V gene.

The rearrangement links TRBV29-1 to TRBJ1-3; D is possibly TRBD1 (6 bases). With 8 bases removed from V and 2 bases from J, the gap between germline ends came to 10 bases. The length of the CDR3 is 12 residues. Germline CDR1 and CDR2: SQVTM and ANQGSEA. The CDR3 here is CSTQGTGNTIYF. The CDR3 coding sequence is TGCAGCACTCAGGGGACTGGAAACACCATATATTTT.

The J gene is TRBJ2-7, the V gene TRBV5-1; D possibly matches TRBD1 or TRBD2 (5 bases each). The CDR3 consists of 14 residues. Trimming took 4 bases from V and 2 from J, leaving 13 bases between them. From germline, CDR1 is SGHRS and CDR2 YFSETQ. The DNA for the CDR3 is TGCGCCAGCAGCCTTGGGACGCCCCCCTACGAGCAGTACTTC. Translated, it gives CASSLGTPPYEQYF.

The chain combines TRBV14 with TRBJ2-2, with D possibly being TRBD1 (6 bases). Between the trimmed V and J ends, which lost 1 base and 4 bases, there was a span of 13 bases. Germline V gene sequence: CDR1 SGHDN, CDR2 FVKESK. The CDR3 extends over 16 amino acids. The CDR3 here is CASSQVVGQITGELFF. The CDR3, as DNA: TGTGCCAGCAGCCAAGTAGTAGGACAGATCACCGGGGAGCTGTTTTTT.

V and J are TRBV29-1 and TRBJ2-1, with a weak D call TRBD2 (6 bases). The V gene's germline CDR1 is SQVTM and CDR2 ANQGSEA. The germline V and J ends were trimmed by 1 base and 12 bases, with 16 bases remaining between them. The CDR3 loop spans 13 amino acids. The CDR3 protein is CSVEGKGPGGQFF. For the CDR3, the DNA is TGCAGCGTTGAAGGAAAAGGGCCCGGGGGGCAGTTCTTC.

This chain links TRBV4-1 with TRBJ2-6; the D gene is possibly TRBD2 (5 bases). The V end was cut by 3 bases, the J end by 15 bases, with 21 bases between. The CDR3 totals 15 residues. Germline loops: CDR1 MGHRA, CDR2 YSYEKL. The CDR3 DNA sequence: TGCGCCAGCAGCCAGGAGGTGGGCCGGTCCGCGAGCCTGACTTTC. This sequence encodes CASSQEVGRSASLTF.

The J gene is TRBJ1-2, the V gene TRBV18; possibly TRBD1 for D (5 bases). This CDR3 spans 13 amino acids. The germline gives CDR1 KGHSH, CDR2 LQKENI. V was shortened by 0 bases and J by 11 bases, with 13 bases between the two germline ends. The CDR3 DNA follows: TGTGCCAGCTCACCACCCTCGCAGGGACGTTACACCTTC. This codes for CASSPPSQGRYTF.

This rearrangement joins TRBV5-1 to TRBJ1-1; D may be TRBD1 (5 bases). Deletions cut 4 bases from V and 10 bases from J, with 17 bases between. Germline values: CDR1 SGHRS, CDR2 YFSETQ. The CDR3 extends over 13 amino acids. The CDR3 bases are TGCGCCAGCAGCCTCTCCTCCAGGGATACAGCTTTCTTT. Encoded protein: CASSLSSRDTAFF.

This clone was observed once. V is TRBV13 and J is TRBJ2-7, with unresolved D. Germline V CDR1 and CDR2: PRHDT, FYEKMQ (reference sequence). Trimming removed 2 bases from V and 3 bases from J, with 8 bases in between. The CDR3 has 13 residues. CDR3 bases: TGTGCCAGCAGCTTAATTTCCGGCTACGAGCAGTACTTC. Translating gives CASSLISGYEQYF.

CDR3 sequence reads: CASKSPSGYTF. CDR3 sequence (DNA): TGTGCCAGCAAATCTCCTTCTGGCTACACCTTC. This chain joins TRBV6-5 and TRBJ1-2, with D uncertain. The CDR3 is 11 amino acids. Deletions cut 7 bases from V and 7 bases from J, with 10 bases between. CDR1 MNHEY and CDR2 SVGAGI come from the germline V gene.

This clone was found a few times. The J gene is TRBJ2-2, the V gene TRBV6-5; D unclear. Germline values: CDR1 MNHEY, CDR2 SVGAGI. This CDR3 region has 14 residues. V was pared by 5 bases and J by 2 bases, with 9 bases between. The CDR3 loop reads CASSLVINTGELFF. The CDR3 DNA is TGTGCCAGCAGTCTGGTAATAAACACCGGGGAGCTGTTTTTT.

J is TRBJ2-5 and V is TRBV29-1, with 13 bases lining up with TRBD2. V shed 7 bases, J shed 5 bases, and the junction held 22 bases outside the gene matches. The CDR3 sequence is 19 residues long. Germline V gene sequence: CDR1 SQVTM, CDR2 ANQGSEA. CDR3 nucleotide sequence: TGCAGCGGCCAGTCAGGCCCCCTAACTAGCGGGGGGGCCGTTGAGACCCAGTACTTC. It is translated as CSGQSGPLTSGGAVETQYF.

A few counts support this clone. The CDR3, as DNA: TGTGCCATCAGCGCGGGGCGCTTAGGAAACACCATATATTTT. Translating it yields CAISAGRLGNTIYF. V usage is TRBV10-3 and J usage is TRBJ1-3; a weak D match, TRBD1 (5 bases). Looked up from germline, CDR1 is ENHRY and CDR2 is SYGVKD. The CDR3 has 14 residues. Trimming pared 6 bases from V and 4 bases from J, leaving 13 bases between.

This sequence joins TRBV25-1 and TRBJ1-6; 7 bases map to TRBD1. The V gene's germline CDR1 is MGHDK and CDR2 SYGVNS. With V trimmed by 6 bases and J by 7 bases, 9 bases remained unmatched. This CDR3 comprises 15 residues. DNA of the CDR3: TGTGCCAGCAGGGGACAGTCGAGCGGGAATTCACCCCTCCACTTT. Protein sequence: CASRGQSSGNSPLHF.